This TCR beta chain was observed in a study of regulatory T cells in long-lasting Graves disease. Germline V gives CDR1 SGDLS, CDR2 YYNGEE. The CDR3 covers 15 residues. Trimming cost V 4 bases and J 5 bases; bases outside gene matches: 7. This clonotype was recorded a few times. Its specificity is not known. Study-wide results and limits: Persistent-disease Graves' patients showed less TCR diversity than new cases.

Stated time point: newly diagnosed GD, antithyroid drugs for less than 3 months. Scientists built the TCR library using RNA that was extracted from PBMCs. Both iRepertoire HTBI primers and Arm-PCR of CDR3 regions were used to build the TCR beta libraries. TCRdb recomputed calls from the multiplex PCR reads with MiXCR, one row per CDR3 protein. There are about 620,000 distinct CDR3 sequences in the sample; around 17% occur only once, and 15% to 20% lies in the top ten. These data are also associated with another study on T cells in Graves' hyperthyroidism and ophthalmopathy.

The material sequenced was peripheral blood mononuclear cells (PBMCs), taken at new diagnosis, from a patient treated with antithyroid drugs. This chain connects TRBV9 to TRBJ2-3; 10 positions match TRBD2. This clonotype originated in a woman under 40 with Graves disease. The CDR3 loop reads CASSMTSGSIDTQYF. In DNA, the CDR3 is TGTGCCAGCAGCATGACTAGCGGGTCTATAGATACGCAGTATTTT.